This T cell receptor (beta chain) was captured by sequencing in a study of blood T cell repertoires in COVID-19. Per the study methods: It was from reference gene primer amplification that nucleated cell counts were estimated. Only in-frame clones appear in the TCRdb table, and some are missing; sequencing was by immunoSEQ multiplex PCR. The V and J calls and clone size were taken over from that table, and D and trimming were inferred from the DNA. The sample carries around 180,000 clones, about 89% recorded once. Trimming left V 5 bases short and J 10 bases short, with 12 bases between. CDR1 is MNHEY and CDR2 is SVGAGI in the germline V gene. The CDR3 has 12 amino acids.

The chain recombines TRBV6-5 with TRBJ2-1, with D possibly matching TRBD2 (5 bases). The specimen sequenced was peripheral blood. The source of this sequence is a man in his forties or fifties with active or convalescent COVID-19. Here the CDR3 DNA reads TGTGCCAGCAGTCCCCCGTCTAGCGAGCAGTTCTTC. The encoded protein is CASSPPSSEQFF.